The 10 T cell receptor beta chains below all came from one sample that was sequenced in a study of shared clonotypes between healthy human individuals. The method was immunoSEQ multiplex PCR; TCRdb's version includes in-frame clones alone and lacks a portion of them. The sample records fewer than 1.6 million clones, roughly 98.5% being singletons. The sequenced sample was naive CD4+ T cells sorted from blood. The subset is: CD45RA+ positively selected. All receptors derive from a man aged 25 to 40 in good health.

This chain joins TRBV5-1 and TRBJ1-1, with D tentatively TRBD1 (6 bases). CDR1 and CDR2 (germline): SGHRS, YFSETQ. Trimming shortened V by 3 bases and J by 3 bases, and 18 bases separated the two germline ends. This CDR3 region has 16 residues. CDR3 amino acids: CASSSMPGPGDTEAFF. DNA of the CDR3: TGCGCCAGCAGCTCGATGCCGGGACCAGGGGACACTGAAGCTTTCTTT.

The J gene is TRBJ2-5, the V gene TRBV6-5; D uncertain. Trimming removed 10 bases at V and 1 base at J, with 7 bases between. The length of the CDR3 is 11 residues. Germline CDR1 reads MNHEY; CDR2 reads SVGAGI. The CDR3 here is CATASQETQYF. CDR3 nucleotides: TGTGCCACCGCCAGCCAAGAGACCCAGTACTTC.

The chain uses TRBV19 and TRBJ2-3; the match to TRBD2 covers 8 bases. The J segment lost 4 bases and the V segment lost 0 bases, leaving 9 bases of the junction unmatched. The CDR3 runs 17 residues. The V gene's germline CDR1 is LNHDA and CDR2 SQIVND (reference sequence). The CDR3 DNA reads as TGTGCCAGTAGTATAGATCCCATACGGGAGGGCCCAGATACGCAGTATTTT. It yields the protein CASSIDPIREGPDTQYF.

The J gene is TRBJ1-1, the V gene TRBV5-1; maybe TRBD1 (6 bases). With 4 bases removed from V and 2 bases from J, the gap between germline ends came to 15 bases. The CDR3 is 15 residues long. Germline V lookup: CDR1 SGHRS, CDR2 YFSETQ. CDR3 in DNA: TGCGCCAGCAGCCCTATGTCAGGGGCCAACACTGAAGCTTTCTTT. It specifies CASSPMSGANTEAFF.

V usage is TRBV4-2 and J usage is TRBJ2-1; no reliable D call. From germline, CDR1 is LGHNA and CDR2 YNFKEQ. The CDR3 spans 14 residues. Trimming stripped 1 base from V and 3 bases from J, with 7 bases between. The CDR3 here is CASSQGWSYNEQFF. The CDR3 DNA follows: TGTGCCAGCAGCCAAGGCTGGAGCTACAATGAGCAGTTCTTC.

The chain employs TRBV7-8 and TRBJ2-4; D might be TRBD2 (5 bases). The CDR3 runs 14 residues. V was shortened by 2 bases and J by 5 bases, with 10 bases between the two germline ends. Germline assignment: CDR1 SGHVS and CDR2 FQNEAQ. CDR3 loop: CASSLYGKENIQYF. The CDR3 nucleotides read TGTGCCAGCAGCTTATACGGGAAAGAAAACATTCAGTACTTC.

The rearrangement uses TRBV5-4 and TRBJ2-7; 14 nucleotides align to TRBD2. After removal of 4 bases from V and 0 bases from J, the junction contained 9 bases not matched to a gene. The CDR3 contains 18 residues. Looked up from germline, CDR1 is SGHNT and CDR2 is YYREEE (reference sequence). CDR3 nucleotides: TGTGCCAGCAGCAAGGGGACTAGCGGGAGCGGCTACTCCTACGAGCAGTACTTC. This gives the protein CASSKGTSGSGYSYEQYF.

The chain uses TRBV30 and TRBJ1-2; D may be TRBD1 (5 bases). V was pared by 5 bases and J by 4 bases, with 17 bases between. This CDR3 has 14 residues. Germline CDR1 and CDR2: GTSNPN and SVGIG (reference sequence). The CDR3 reads CAWFASRTPYGYTF. The CDR3 coding sequence is TGTGCCTGGTTCGCCTCGAGGACACCCTATGGCTACACCTTC.

This clone occurred once. The same CDR3 is also encoded by other DNA sequences in this sample. V gene TRBV5-6 combines with J gene TRBJ1-1; D possibly corresponds to TRBD1 (5 bases). Germline CDR1 and CDR2: SGHDT and YYEEEE. The CDR3 runs 13 residues. Trimming took 2 bases from V and 1 from J, leaving 6 bases between them. The CDR3 region is CASSLDRNTEAFF. The CDR3 DNA reads TGTGCCAGCAGCTTAGACAGGAACACTGAAGCTTTCTTT. The full variable domain, its missing parts supplied by reference TRBV5-6 and TRBJ1-1, is DAGVTQSPTHLIKTRGQQVTLRCSPKSGHDTVSWYQQALGQGPQFIFQYYEEEERQRGNFPDRFSGHQFPNYSSELNVNALLLGDSALYLCASSLDRNTEAFFGQGTRLTVV.

This clone showed up just once. The gene calls are TRBV10-1 and TRBJ1-2; D is undetermined. V shed 0 bases and J shed 8 bases, with 10 bases lying between them. Germline loops: CDR1 WNHNN, CDR2 SYGVQD (reference sequence). The CDR3 has 13 residues. CDR3 region: CASSESLGGGYTF. CDR3 coding DNA: TGCGCCAGCAGTGAGTCGCTGGGAGGGGGCTACACCTTC.